The clone carrying this T cell receptor beta chain was observed a handful of times. The entry originates in a study of T cells in Graves' hyperthyroidism and ophthalmopathy. TCR beta CDR3 regions were amplified from RNA. The TCR CDR3 was amplified in a first-round RT-PCR using the HTBI primer set. TCRdb independently ran MiXCR on the multiplex PCR reads; one entry per CDR3 protein. The sample holds more than 500,000 distinct CDR3 sequences, 15% to 20% seen once. Trimming took 0 bases from V and 6 from J, leaving 14 bases between them. The CDR3 extends over 15 amino acids. CDR1 is LGHDT, CDR2 YNNKEL, per germline (reference sequence).

This chain joins TRBV3-1 and TRBJ1-1, with D perhaps TRBD1 (5 bases). This TCR was sampled from a woman in her 30s with Graves' ophthalmopathy. Source material: blood. CDR3 coding DNA: TGTGCCAGCAGCCAAGATCCTGGGGCCGGGGCTGAAGCTTTCTTT. It is translated as CASSQDPGAGAEAFF.